Listed here are 30 T cell receptor beta chains from one sample, sequenced in a study of human T cells and chemical hapten exposure (dated by TCRdb to the early 2020s). The time point label, read with the paper, signifies: patch test 1, 2 weeks after DPC sensitization. The intended sense of this specimen's treatment or condition label: therapeutic diphenylcyclopropenone sensitization with weekly scalp DPC. Libraries came from RACE. Sequencing instrument: NextSeq 500. Using fastp at Q25 and MiXCR, TCRdb reprocessed the public reads and kept productive beta chains. Each record represents a unique CDR3 protein, reported with the most common genes and DNA among its rows. The sample has about 380,000 distinct CDR3 sequences on record, about 4.8% of them singletons. Approximately 2.1% of the sample is taken by the ten largest. The source material was whole blood, sampled in connection with sensitization to the hapten diphenylcyclopropenone (DPC). Receptors originate from a woman between 45 and 60 years old with alopecia areata. Some clones in this sample may be carry-over from other donors' samples.

This clonotype was recorded many times. The chain is built from TRBV7-6 and TRBJ2-3; D ambiguous. CDR3 length: 14 amino acids. Germline CDR1 reads SGHVS; CDR2 reads FNYEAQ. Trimming shortened V by 2 bases and J by 6 bases, and 12 bases separated the two germline ends. The CDR3 DNA is TGTGCCAGCAGCTTAAGGCTAGGTGGCGATACGCAGTATTTT. Protein: CASSLRLGGDTQYF.

This clonotype was observed at least ten times. The chain combines TRBV7-2 with TRBJ1-3, with a weak D call TRBD1 (6 bases). The CDR3 has 19 amino acids. From germline, CDR1 is SGHTA and CDR2 FQGNSA. Trimming pared 0 bases from V and 0 bases from J, leaving 18 bases between. This CDR3 is CASSLAGGITGLSGNTIYF. CDR3 DNA sequence: TGTGCCAGCAGCTTAGCGGGGGGGATTACAGGGCTCTCTGGAAACACCATATATTTT.

The sample holds many counts of this clonotype. The chain employs TRBV6-5 and TRBJ2-7; 9 bases match TRBD1. CDR1 and CDR2 from the germline V gene are MNHEY and SVGAGI. The CDR3 consists of 16 residues. The V segment lost 0 bases and the J segment 2 bases; nucleotides outside the gene matches: 5. The CDR3 nucleotides are TGTGCCAGCAGTTACTCTCCCGGACAGGGGACCTACGAGCAGTACTTC. It specifies CASSYSPGQGTYEQYF.

This clonotype was counted many times. This sequence joins TRBV12-3 or TRBV12-4 and TRBJ2-1; D is unclear. V was shortened by 5 bases and J by 7 bases, with 3 bases between the two germline ends. This CDR3 has 10 amino acids. The CDR3 DNA sequence: TGTGCCAGCAGTGTGAATGAGCAGTTCTTC. Translating it yields CASSVNEQFF.

This clonotype was detected many times. The rearrangement joins TRBV20-1 to TRBJ2-7, with D possibly TRBD1 on 5 matching bases. The V gene's germline CDR1 is DFQATT and CDR2 SNEGSKA (reference sequence). The V and J ends lost 1 base and 4 bases respectively, with 11 bases between them. The CDR3 is made up of 13 amino acids. The CDR3 DNA reads TGCAGTGCTAGAGGCGGACATGATTACGAGCAGTACTTC. Translating it yields CSARGGHDYEQYF.

The genes are TRBV5-1 and TRBJ1-6; 7 bases line up with TRBD1. V shed 3 bases and J 14 bases; nucleotides not matched to a gene: 5. The CDR3 is 12 amino acids. Germline V gene sequence: CDR1 SGHRS, CDR2 YFSETQ. This chain's CDR3 is CASSSTGETLHF. CDR3 sequence (DNA): TGCGCCAGCAGCTCTACAGGGGAAACCCTCCACTTT.

The genes are TRBV15 and TRBJ2-1; TRBD1 is a possible D gene (6 bases). In germline, CDR1 is LNHNV, CDR2 YYDKDF (reference sequence). The CDR3 spans 19 residues. Trimming left V 8 bases short and J 6 bases short, with 32 bases between. CDR3 DNA sequence: TGTGCCACCCCTTGCCCTGGGACATCACCTTTCTTCTTTTCCAATGAGCAGTTCTTC. Protein: CATPCPGTSPFFFSNEQFF.

This clonotype was seen only a few times. The chain links TRBV7-2 to TRBJ2-4; 9 positions agree with TRBD2. The V and J ends lost 3 bases and 0 bases, in that order; junction bases with no gene match: 18. The CDR3 loop spans 21 amino acids. Germline assignment: CDR1 SGHTA and CDR2 FQGNSA. CDR3 loop: CASSFIRSGTSPLVAKNIQYF. The CDR3 region has the DNA TGTGCCAGCAGCTTCATTCGTTCCGGGACTAGCCCCTTAGTAGCCAAAAACATTCAGTACTTC.

The genes are TRBV28 and TRBJ2-7; TRBD1 agrees at 7 bases. V was clipped by 5 bases and J by 6 bases; unmatched bases: 13. The CDR3 extends over 15 amino acids. Germline values: CDR1 MDHEN, CDR2 SYDVKM. The DNA of the CDR3 is TGTGCCAGCAGTCCAACGACAGGGTCCCTCTCCGAGCAGTACTTC. Its translation: CASSPTTGSLSEQYF.

This clonotype has at least ten counts. V gene TRBV5-1 combines with J gene TRBJ2-1; the D call may be TRBD1 or TRBD2 (6 bases each). The V gene's germline CDR1 is SGHRS and CDR2 YFSETQ. Trimming removed 4 bases at V and 7 bases at J, with 15 bases between. The CDR3 spans 14 residues. The CDR3 DNA sequence: TGCGCCAGCAGCCCGGGGGCGGGGCGAAATGAGCAGTTCTTC. Protein sequence: CASSPGAGRNEQFF.

This clonotype was observed many times. V usage is TRBV7-2 and J usage is TRBJ1-4; 8 nucleotides agree with TRBD1. Germline CDR1 is SGHTA and CDR2 is FQGNSA. The CDR3 is made up of 14 amino acids. Trimming removed 5 bases from V and 5 bases from J; junction bases left unmatched: 4. CDR3 residues: CASSPGQVNEKLFF. The CDR3 coding sequence is TGTGCCAGCAGCCCGGGACAGGTGAATGAAAAACTGTTTTTT.

Note on this clonotype: This may arise from a read error, as a much more abundant clone is one base away. CDR3: CASSITGGVQYF. The CDR3 DNA follows: TGTGCCAGCAGCATCACAGGGGGCGTGCAGTACTTC. The gene calls are TRBV6-5 and TRBJ2-7; TRBD1 matches at 9 bases. Trimming removed 6 bases from V and 9 bases from J; junction bases left unmatched: 6. CDR1 is MNHEY and CDR2 is SVGAGI in the germline V gene. The CDR3 is 12 amino acids.

This clonotype was seen more than once but under ten times. V is TRBV5-1 and J is TRBJ2-5; the match to TRBD2 covers 7 bases. Germline assignment: CDR1 SGHRS and CDR2 YFSETQ. V trimming: 1 base; J trimming: 4 bases; junction bases outside the gene matches: 7. This CDR3 has 15 residues. In DNA form, the CDR3 reads TGCGCCAGCAGCTTGACGGGGGGAGAGGCAGAGACCCAGTACTTC. Protein sequence: CASSLTGGEAETQYF.

There are a few counts of this clonotype. This sequence joins TRBV6-2 or TRBV6-3 and TRBJ2-2; D uncertain. Trimming stripped 7 bases from V and 3 bases from J, with 15 bases between. This CDR3 region has 15 residues. Looked up from germline, CDR1 is MNHEY and CDR2 is SVGEGT. The CDR3, as DNA: TGTGCCAGCATCAACCCCGCGACATACACCGGGGAGCTGTTTTTT. Translated: CASINPATYTGELFF.

CDR3 loop: CASSLSGADPNEKLFF. The CDR3 DNA is TGTGCCAGCAGTTTATCAGGGGCCGATCCTAATGAAAAACTGTTTTTT. The rearrangement uses TRBV12-3 or TRBV12-4 and TRBJ1-4; TRBD1 is a possible D gene (6 bases). Trimming cost V 2 bases and J 3 bases, with 13 bases left between them. The CDR3 loop spans 16 amino acids.

This clonotype was observed many times. This chain links TRBV12-1 with TRBJ1-1. TRBV12-1 constitutes a pseudogene. The CDR3 is made up of 14 amino acids. The CDR3 DNA reads as TGTGCCAGCAGCCGCGGCCATCCTAACACTGAAGCTTTCTTT. This encodes CASSRGHPNTEAFF.

The chain uses TRBV9 and TRBJ2-2, with 14 bases identical to TRBD2. There are 18 residues in the CDR3. CDR1 and CDR2 from the germline V gene are SGDLS and YYNGEE. Losses at the gene ends were 6 bases for V and 4 bases for J; bases not matched to a gene: 11. The DNA for the CDR3 is TGTGCCAGCACCCCCCTCGGGACTAGCGGGAGTTCCACCGGGGAGCTGTTTTTT. Translation: CASTPLGTSGSSTGELFF.

The CDR3, as DNA: TGTGCCAGCAGTTACGGGACAGGGATATTTGGCTACACCTTC. Protein: CASSYGTGIFGYTF. The chain is built from TRBV6-6 and TRBJ1-2; TRBD1 matches at 9 bases. The CDR3 runs to 14 residues. Looked up from germline, CDR1 is MNHNY and CDR2 is SVGAGI (reference sequence). Unmatched junction bases numbered 5, after V lost 2 bases and J lost 7 bases.

The chain has TRBV12-3 or TRBV12-4 and TRBJ1-5, with D uncertain. CDR3 length equals 14 residues. V was clipped by 6 bases and J by 3 bases, with 12 bases between them. The CDR3 loop reads CASSVGRVNQPQHF. The CDR3 bases are TGTGCCAGCAGCGTGGGTCGGGTCAATCAGCCCCAGCATTTT.

A word on this clonotype: At one end, the junction sequence differs from germline, possibly due to a read error. DNA of the CDR3: TGTGCCAGCAGCTCCACGTTCTTC. This gives the protein CASSSTFF. V and J are TRBV7-9 and TRBJ1-2; D uncertain. CDR3 length: 8 amino acids. The V gene's germline CDR1 is SEHNR and CDR2 FQNEAQ (reference sequence).

V is TRBV7-9 and J is TRBJ2-7; D not certain. This CDR3 is 13 amino acids long. In germline, CDR1 is SEHNR, CDR2 FQNEAQ (reference sequence). V lost 5 bases and J lost 12, with 20 bases in between. The CDR3 here is CASSLIDSRIGYF. CDR3 nucleotide sequence: TGTGCCAGCAGCCTGATCGACTCCCGAATAGGGTACTTC.

The genes are TRBV9 and TRBJ2-7; 10 nucleotides align to TRBD2. The CDR3 has 15 residues. Germline V gene sequence: CDR1 SGDLS, CDR2 YYNGEE. The junction had 11 bases not matched to a gene; V was cut back by 4 bases and J by 7 bases. CDR3 in DNA: TGTGCCAGCAGCCCCGGGGGTAGCGGGGGGAGGGAGCAGTACTTC. This gives the protein CASSPGGSGGREQYF.

This clonotype has at least ten counts. The chain recombines TRBV7-9 with TRBJ1-1; D unclear. Deletions cut 6 bases from V and 4 bases from J, with 12 bases between. This CDR3 contains 13 residues. Germline CDR1 is SEHNR and CDR2 is FQNEAQ (reference sequence). The CDR3, as DNA: TGTGCCAGCAGTCGGACCCTGGGCACTGAAGCTTTCTTT. It specifies CASSRTLGTEAFF.

This clonotype was observed at least ten times. V is TRBV5-6 and J is TRBJ2-2; no clear D gene. The CDR3 totals 14 residues. In germline, CDR1 is SGHDT, CDR2 YYEEEE. Trimming took 3 bases from V and 0 from J, leaving 6 bases between them. CDR3 bases: TGTGCCAGCAGCTGGAGAACGAACACCGGGGAGCTGTTTTTT. It is translated as CASSWRTNTGELFF.

There are many counts of this clonotype. This chain joins TRBV3-1 and TRBJ2-2; possibly TRBD2 for D (5 bases). This CDR3 comprises 15 residues. Germline V CDR1 and CDR2: LGHDT, YNNKEL (reference sequence). V was shortened by 6 bases and J by 0 bases, with 11 bases between the two germline ends. The CDR3 coding sequence is TGTGCCAGCAGTCGGACTGCCACGAACACCGGGGAGCTGTTTTTT. As protein: CASSRTATNTGELFF.

The V gene is TRBV12-3 or TRBV12-4, the J gene TRBJ2-1, with D possibly TRBD2 on 6 matching bases. CDR3 size: 16 residues. The V and J ends lost 5 bases and 1 base respectively, with 15 bases between them. Written as DNA, the CDR3 is TGTGCCAGCAGTCCCGGGACTCACATTTCCTACAATGAGCAGTTCTTC. Amino acid sequence: CASSPGTHISYNEQFF.

J is TRBJ2-7 and V is TRBV28; tentatively, D is TRBD1 or TRBD2 (5 bases each). This CDR3 comprises 15 residues. The germline CDR1 and CDR2 sequences are MDHEN and SYDVKM. V shed 6 bases and J shed 2 bases, with 17 bases lying between them. CDR3 nucleotide sequence: TGTGCCAGCAGCCCCATCCGGGACGCCACCTACGAGCAGTACTTC. Translation gives CASSPIRDATYEQYF.

The J gene is TRBJ1-1, the V gene TRBV28; D possibly corresponds to TRBD1 (5 bases). V was pared by 8 bases and J by 5 bases, with 12 bases between. Germline V gene sequence: CDR1 MDHEN, CDR2 SYDVKM. CDR3 size: 12 residues. The CDR3 here is CASLVGDTEAFF. The CDR3 bases are TGTGCCAGCCTTGTGGGGGATACTGAAGCTTTCTTT. Filled out from reference TRBV28 and TRBJ1-1, the complete variable domain reads DVKVTQSSRYLVKRTGEKVFLECVQDMDHENMFWYRQDPGLGLRLIYFSYDVKMKEKGDIPEGYSVSREKKERFSLILESASTNQTSMYLCASLVGDTEAFFGQGTRLTVV.

This clonotype occurred many times. V is TRBV11-3 and J is TRBJ2-7; D may correspond to TRBD1 or TRBD2 (5 bases each). Trimming shortened V by 1 base and J by 5 bases, and 9 bases separated the two germline ends. CDR1 SGHNT and CDR2 YENEEA come from the germline V gene. CDR3 size: 13 residues. The CDR3 nucleotides read TGTGCCAGCAGCTTAGGGTGGGGGAACGAGCAGTACTTC. This gives the protein CASSLGWGNEQYF.

This clonotype appeared many times. The rearrangement joins TRBV3-1 to TRBJ1-1; D call uncertain. The CDR3 extends over 12 amino acids. V was cut by 5 bases and J by 1 base, with 5 bases left in between. CDR1 and CDR2 (germline): LGHDT, YNNKEL (reference sequence). The CDR3 DNA reads TGTGCCAGCAGCTCCTCGAACACTGAAGCTTTCTTT. Amino acids: CASSSSNTEAFF.